What follows are 28 T cell receptor beta chains derived from one specimen sequenced in a study of T cell repertoires in cytomegalovirus infection. Each CDR3 protein is one row after TCRdb ran MiXCR on the reads. The data show some 170,000 distinct CDR3 sequences, approximately 18% seen once. The sequenced sample was CD8+ T cells from PBMCs. The receptors shown here come from a human donor in good health (CMV status not recorded). Some clones in this sample may be carry-over from other donors' samples.

The J gene is TRBJ1-4, the V gene TRBV7-2; the match to TRBD1 covers 7 bases. CDR1 and CDR2 from the germline V gene are SGHTA and FQGNSA. This CDR3 has 16 amino acids. V lost 4 bases and J lost 8; bases outside the gene matches: 13. As DNA, the CDR3 is TGTGCCAGCAGCTCCTTGATAGGGGGCGGGAGGGAAAAACTGTTTTTT. Translation gives CASSSLIGGGREKLFF. Using reference TRBV7-2 and TRBJ1-4 for the parts outside the CDR3, the full variable domain is GAGVSQSPSNKVTEKGKDVELRCDPISGHTALYWYRQSLGQGLEFLIYFQGNSAPDKSGLPSDRFSAERTGGSVSTLTIQRTQQEDSAVYLCASSSLIGGGREKLFFGSGTQLSVL.

In its sample, this clonotype was seen many times. The chain is built from TRBV7-9 and TRBJ1-2, with D tentatively TRBD1 (5 bases). Germline V gene sequence: CDR1 SEHNR, CDR2 FQNEAQ (reference sequence). V was shortened by 6 bases and J by 4 bases, with 18 bases between the two germline ends. The CDR3 contains 15 residues. The chain's CDR3 is CASSFDQGSGYGYTF. The CDR3, as DNA: TGTGCCAGCAGTTTCGATCAGGGTTCCGGCTATGGCTACACCTTC.

This clonotype has only a few counts. The junction differs from germline at one of its ends, possibly a read error. V and J are TRBV5-3 and TRBJ2-7, with TRBD1 matching 11 bases. TRBV5-3 is an ORF, and what it does is uncertain. The CDR3 covers 15 residues. The CDR3 DNA reads TGTGCCAGCAGCTACGGGACAGGGGGTTTCGACGAGCAGTACTTC. It yields the protein CASSYGTGGFDEQYF.

The chain uses TRBV6-2 or TRBV6-3 and TRBJ1-1, with a weak D call TRBD1 (5 bases). Germline V lookup: CDR1 MNHEY, CDR2 SVGEGT. With 6 bases removed from V and 0 bases from J, the gap between germline ends came to 8 bases. This CDR3 region has 13 residues. DNA of the CDR3: TGTGCCAGCAGGGGGGTCCTGAACACTGAAGCTTTCTTT. As protein: CASRGVLNTEAFF.

This clonotype was seen only a few times. The J gene is TRBJ1-1, the V gene TRBV7-9; the D is unclear. CDR3 length: 15 amino acids. The ends were cut back, 2 bases at V and 1 base at J, with 11 bases in the middle. CDR1 SEHNR and CDR2 FQNEAQ come from the germline V gene (reference sequence). The CDR3 here is CASSLRKAQNTEAFF. The CDR3 coding sequence is TGTGCCAGCAGCTTACGCAAAGCTCAGAACACTGAAGCTTTCTTT.

This clonotype has only a few counts. The rearrangement joins TRBV7-8 to TRBJ2-3; 9 positions agree with TRBD2. V gave up 5 bases and J gave up 2 bases; unmatched junction bases: 8. The CDR3 is made up of 16 amino acids. CDR1 SGHVS and CDR2 FQNEAQ come from the germline V gene. This CDR3 reads CASSPLAGEITDTQYF. CDR3 nucleotide sequence: TGTGCCAGCAGCCCGTTAGCGGGGGAAATCACAGATACGCAGTATTTT.

The chain employs TRBV29-1 and TRBJ2-1, with D perhaps matching TRBD2 (5 bases). The V gene's germline CDR1 is SQVTM and CDR2 ANQGSEA. Trimming removed 1 base from V and 0 bases from J, with 13 bases in between. This CDR3 is 16 amino acids long. The CDR3 protein is CSVEGTGKSSYNEQFF. The DNA of the CDR3 is TGCAGCGTTGAAGGGACTGGTAAAAGCTCCTACAATGAGCAGTTCTTC.

The table lists this clonotype with a few counts. This chain links TRBV7-9 with TRBJ2-1, with D possibly matching TRBD2 (6 bases). CDR1 is SEHNR and CDR2 is FQNEAQ in the germline V gene (reference sequence). V was cut by 4 bases and J by 6 bases, with 10 bases left in between. The CDR3 covers 13 residues. This chain's CDR3 is CASSSGTLNEQFF. In DNA form, the CDR3 reads TGTGCCAGCAGCTCCGGGACTCTCAATGAGCAGTTCTTC.

This clonotype was recorded a few times. The chain is built from TRBV28 and TRBJ1-1; TRBD1 agrees at 7 bases. V was pared by 7 bases and J by 0 bases, with 8 bases of the junction left unmatched. This CDR3 is 15 amino acids long. Germline CDR1 reads MDHEN; CDR2 reads SYDVKM. CDR3 sequence reads: CASIQYRGMNTEAFF. The CDR3 DNA follows: TGTGCCAGCATTCAATACAGGGGTATGAACACTGAAGCTTTCTTT.

The rearrangement uses TRBV7-2 and TRBJ2-5, with unresolved D. Germline CDR1 and CDR2: SGHTA and FQGNSA. CDR3 length equals 15 residues. V lost 5 bases and J 5 bases, leaving 18 bases between the germline ends. CDR3 loop: CASSPVELPQETQYF. The CDR3 nucleotides read TGTGCCAGCAGCCCCGTTGAACTACCACAGGAGACCCAGTACTTC.

V gene TRBV7-2 combines with J gene TRBJ2-1; D is possibly TRBD1 (6 bases). The CDR3 totals 13 residues. V lost 4 bases to trimming and J lost 2 bases, with 6 bases between them. Germline V gene lookup returns CDR1 SGHTA and CDR2 FQGNSA. The CDR3 bases are TGTGCCAGCAGCTGGGGGCCCTACAATGAGCAGTTCTTC. As protein: CASSWGPYNEQFF.

This clonotype was seen only a few times. The chain couples TRBV29-1 to TRBJ2-7; no reliable D call. V dropped 1 base and J dropped 3 bases, with 7 bases sitting between them. CDR1 and CDR2 (germline): SQVTM, ANQGSEA. The CDR3 contains 12 residues. CDR3: CSVEGTYYEQYF. The CDR3 DNA reads TGCAGCGTTGAAGGGACCTACTACGAGCAGTACTTC.

The chain uses TRBV7-2 and TRBJ1-1; no firm D call. Trimming removed 5 bases from V and 4 bases from J, with 11 bases in between. This CDR3 has 13 residues. Germline V lookup: CDR1 SGHTA, CDR2 FQGNSA. CDR3 residues: CASSIEAVTEAFF. The CDR3 DNA is TGTGCCAGCAGCATAGAAGCCGTCACTGAAGCTTTCTTT.

The chain employs TRBV7-6 and TRBJ2-1, with 10 bases identical to TRBD2. Germline V gene data show CDR1 as SGHVS and CDR2 as FNYEAQ. J was trimmed by 8 bases and V by 0 bases; bases with no gene match: 7. The CDR3 consists of 16 residues. The CDR3 loop reads CASSLAAAGGVDEQFF. In nucleotides, the CDR3 is TGTGCCAGCAGCTTAGCGGCAGCGGGGGGGGTGGATGAGCAGTTCTTC.

This clonotype came up a few times. The V gene is TRBV7-6, the J gene TRBJ2-5; no reliable D call. This CDR3 is built from 15 residues. Germline assignment: CDR1 SGHVS and CDR2 FNYEAQ. V lost 0 bases and J lost 2, with 10 bases in between. In DNA, the CDR3 is TGTGCCAGCAGCTTAGCTTTTTGGCAGCAAGAGACCCAGTACTTC. Protein: CASSLAFWQQETQYF.

The chain employs TRBV7-8 and TRBJ1-1; TRBD1 matches at 9 bases. Germline V gene sequence: CDR1 SGHVS, CDR2 FQNEAQ. V lost 5 bases, J lost 1 base, and 11 bases stayed unmatched. This CDR3 contains 17 residues. The CDR3 is CASSTPPRQGGNTEAFF. The DNA for the CDR3 is TGTGCCAGCAGCACTCCCCCGAGACAGGGGGGGAACACTGAAGCTTTCTTT.

A few counts support this clonotype. The genes are TRBV6-5 and TRBJ1-1; D uncertain. The CDR3 spans 13 residues. Germline CDR1 is MNHEY and CDR2 is SVGAGI. Between the trimmed V and J ends, which lost 8 bases and 7 bases, there was a span of 17 bases. In DNA form, the CDR3 reads TGTGCCAGCGGGAAAACTCTAGAACATGAAGCTTTCTTT. It translates to CASGKTLEHEAFF.

This clonotype was counted between two and nine times. J is TRBJ1-1 and V is TRBV28; tentatively, D is TRBD1 (6 bases). Per germline, CDR1 MDHEN and CDR2 SYDVKM. The CDR3 is 15 residues long. The V end was cut by 5 bases, the J end by 1 base, with 14 bases between. This chain's CDR3 is CASSPFRGRNTEAFF. CDR3 DNA sequence: TGTGCCAGCAGTCCCTTCAGGGGACGGAACACTGAAGCTTTCTTT. The complete variable domain, with remaining parts taken from reference TRBV28 and TRBJ1-1, reads DVKVTQSSRYLVKRTGEKVFLECVQDMDHENMFWYRQDPGLGLRLIYFSYDVKMKEKGDIPEGYSVSREKKERFSLILESASTNQTSMYLCASSPFRGRNTEAFFGQGTRLTVV.

V and J are TRBV28 and TRBJ2-1, with a weak D call TRBD1 (5 bases). CDR3 length: 12 amino acids. Trimming left V 5 bases short and J 9 bases short, with 11 bases between. Germline CDR1 reads MDHEN; CDR2 reads SYDVKM. The CDR3 DNA follows: TGTGCCAGCAGTATTTGGGGCGGTGAGCAGTTCTTC. Amino acids: CASSIWGGEQFF.

This rearrangement joins TRBV2 to TRBJ2-1; no clear D. The V end was cut by 4 bases, the J end by 6 bases, with 13 bases between. The germline gives CDR1 SNHLY, CDR2 FYNNEI. This CDR3 has 14 amino acids. The CDR3: CASSGWTLGNEQFF. CDR3 nucleotide sequence: TGTGCCAGCAGTGGATGGACCCTCGGCAATGAGCAGTTCTTC.

This clonotype was seen a few times. V usage is TRBV11-3 and J usage is TRBJ2-1; D uncertain. V was pared by 3 bases and J by 0 bases, with 9 bases between. The CDR3 length is 15 residues. Germline CDR1 SGHNT, CDR2 YENEEA. Written as DNA, the CDR3 is TGTGCCAGCAGCTTGGACCCGAGCTCCTACAATGAGCAGTTCTTC. Translated: CASSLDPSSYNEQFF.

Only a few counts were recorded for this clonotype. The V call is TRBV11-2, the J call TRBJ2-7; D is perhaps TRBD1 (6 bases). V was shortened by 4 bases and J by 6 bases, with 16 bases between the two germline ends. CDR3 size: 14 residues. Looked up from germline, CDR1 is SGHAT and CDR2 is FQNNGV. The CDR3 reads CASSSRTVGREQYF. CDR3 in DNA: TGTGCCAGCAGCTCTAGGACAGTGGGGCGCGAGCAGTACTTC. The full variable domain, completed using reference TRBV11-2 and TRBJ2-7, is EAGVAQSPRYKIIEKRQSVAFWCNPISGHATLYWYQQILGQGPKLLIQFQNNGVVDDSQLPKDRFSAERLKGVDSTLKIQPAKLEDSAVYLCASSSRTVGREQYFGPGTRLTVT.

This clonotype was observed a few times. The gene calls are TRBV6-5 and TRBJ2-5; no clear D. V lost 3 bases to trimming and J lost 2 bases, with 7 bases between them. CDR3 length: 13 amino acids. The V gene's germline CDR1 is MNHEY and CDR2 SVGAGI. Here the CDR3 DNA reads TGTGCCAGCAGTTATACGGATCAAGAGACCCAGTACTTC. As protein: CASSYTDQETQYF.

This chain uses TRBV11-2 with TRBJ2-1, with 8 bases matching TRBD2. V shed 6 bases and J 1 base; nucleotides not matched to a gene: 2. This CDR3 is 14 amino acids long. The germline CDR1 and CDR2 sequences are SGHAT and FQNNGV. This CDR3 is CASSRGGSYNEQFF. The CDR3 DNA reads TGTGCCAGCAGTCGCGGGGGGTCCTACAATGAGCAGTTCTTC. Drawing the rest from reference TRBV11-2 and TRBJ2-1, the complete variable domain is EAGVAQSPRYKIIEKRQSVAFWCNPISGHATLYWYQQILGQGPKLLIQFQNNGVVDDSQLPKDRFSAERLKGVDSTLKIQPAKLEDSAVYLCASSRGGSYNEQFFGPGTRLTVL.

The chain employs TRBV7-6 and TRBJ2-7; TRBD1 aligns across 11 bases. This CDR3 contains 17 residues. The J segment lost 5 bases and the V segment lost 3 bases, leaving 12 bases of the junction unmatched. Germline CDR1 is SGHVS and CDR2 is FNYEAQ. CDR3: CASSLGPVDRGQDEQYF. The CDR3 DNA sequence: TGTGCCAGCAGCTTGGGGCCCGTGGACAGGGGGCAAGACGAGCAGTACTTC. Full variable domain (remainder filled in from reference TRBV7-6 and TRBJ2-7): GAGVSQSPRYKVTKRGQDVALRCDPISGHVSLYWYRQALGQGPEFLTYFNYEAQQDKSGLPNDRFSAERPEGSISTLTIQRTEQRDSAMYRCASSLGPVDRGQDEQYFGPGTRLTVT.

The chain joins TRBV7-8 to TRBJ2-7, with 10 nucleotides matching TRBD1. CDR3 length: 15 residues. V lost 5 bases and J lost 2; bases outside the gene matches: 6. From germline, CDR1 is SGHVS and CDR2 FQNEAQ. CDR3 bases: TGTGCCAGCAGCCTCTGGGGACAGGGGACCTACGAGCAGTACTTC. It translates to CASSLWGQGTYEQYF.

This clonotype showed up just a few times. The chain uses TRBV7-2 and TRBJ2-2, with D possibly matching TRBD2 (6 bases). Trimming removed 5 bases from V and 6 bases from J, with 19 bases in between. Germline assignment: CDR1 SGHTA and CDR2 FQGNSA. The CDR3 has 16 residues. The CDR3 is CASSPPGSRLPGELFF. CDR3 sequence (DNA): TGTGCCAGCAGCCCCCCCGGGAGCAGGCTCCCCGGGGAGCTGTTTTTT.

The chain couples TRBV6-2 or TRBV6-3 to TRBJ1-1; no reliable D call. With 2 bases removed from V and 1 base from J, the gap between germline ends came to 14 bases. Germline assignment: CDR1 MNHEY and CDR2 SVGEGT. The CDR3 runs to 16 residues. The CDR3 DNA is TGTGCCAGCAGTTACAGGCACAGCCGCGGGAACACTGAAGCTTTCTTT. This encodes CASSYRHSRGNTEAFF.